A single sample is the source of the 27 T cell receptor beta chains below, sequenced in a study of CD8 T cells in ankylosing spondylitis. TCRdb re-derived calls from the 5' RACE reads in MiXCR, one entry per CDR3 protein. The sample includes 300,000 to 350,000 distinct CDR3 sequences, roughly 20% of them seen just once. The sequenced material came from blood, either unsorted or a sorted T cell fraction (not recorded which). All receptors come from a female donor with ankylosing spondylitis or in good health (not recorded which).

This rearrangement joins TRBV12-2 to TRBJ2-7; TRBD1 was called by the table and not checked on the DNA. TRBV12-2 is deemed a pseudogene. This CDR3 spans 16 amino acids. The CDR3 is CASRFSPGQGTNEQYF. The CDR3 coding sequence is TGTGCAAGTCGTTTTTCCCCGGGACAGGGTACAAACGAGCAGTACTTC.

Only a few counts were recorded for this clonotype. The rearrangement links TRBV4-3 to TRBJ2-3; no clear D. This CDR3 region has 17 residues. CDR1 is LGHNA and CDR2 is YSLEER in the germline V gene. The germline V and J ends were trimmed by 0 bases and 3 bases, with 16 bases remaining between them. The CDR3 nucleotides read TGCGCCAGCAGCCAAGATCCGTCGGTATTGGGGACAGATACGCAGTATTTT. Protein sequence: CASSQDPSVLGTDTQYF.

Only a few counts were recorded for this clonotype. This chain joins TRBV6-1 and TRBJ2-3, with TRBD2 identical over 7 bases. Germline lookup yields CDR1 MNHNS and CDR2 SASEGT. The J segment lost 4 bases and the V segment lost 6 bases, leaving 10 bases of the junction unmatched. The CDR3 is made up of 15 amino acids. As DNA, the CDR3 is TGTGCCAGCAGCCCTTACGGGGAGGGGTCAGATACGCAGTATTTT. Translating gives CASSPYGEGSDTQYF.

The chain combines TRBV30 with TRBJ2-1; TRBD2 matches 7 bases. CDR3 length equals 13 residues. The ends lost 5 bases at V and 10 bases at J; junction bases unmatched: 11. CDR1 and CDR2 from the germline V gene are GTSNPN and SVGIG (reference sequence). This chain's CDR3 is CAWQAGTAGEQFF. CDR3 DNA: TGTGCCTGGCAAGCGGGTACAGCGGGGGAGCAGTTCTTC.

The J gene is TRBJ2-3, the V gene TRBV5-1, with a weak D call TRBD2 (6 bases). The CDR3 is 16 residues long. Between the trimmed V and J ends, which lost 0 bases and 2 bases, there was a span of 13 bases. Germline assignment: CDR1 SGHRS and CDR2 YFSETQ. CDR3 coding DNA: TGCGCCAGCAGCTTGGGATTGCGGGGAGTCACAGATACGCAGTATTTT. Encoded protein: CASSLGLRGVTDTQYF.

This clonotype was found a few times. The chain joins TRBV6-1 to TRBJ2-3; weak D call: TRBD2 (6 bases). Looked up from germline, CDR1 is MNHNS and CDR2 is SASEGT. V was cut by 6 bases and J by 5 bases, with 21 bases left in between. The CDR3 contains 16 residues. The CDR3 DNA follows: TGTGCCAGCAGCCTAGCCCTAGCGCGCCCTGGAGATACGCAGTATTTT. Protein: CASSLALARPGDTQYF.

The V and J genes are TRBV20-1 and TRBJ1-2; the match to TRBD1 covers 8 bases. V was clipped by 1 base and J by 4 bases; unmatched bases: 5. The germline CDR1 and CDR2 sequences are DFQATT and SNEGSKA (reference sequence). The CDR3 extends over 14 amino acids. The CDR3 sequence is CSARAGDRRYGYTF. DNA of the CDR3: TGCAGTGCTAGAGCCGGGGACAGGCGCTATGGCTACACCTTC.

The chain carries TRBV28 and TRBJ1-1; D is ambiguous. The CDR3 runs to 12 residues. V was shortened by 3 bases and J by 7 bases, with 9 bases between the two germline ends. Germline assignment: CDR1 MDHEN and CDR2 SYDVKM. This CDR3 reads CASSFSTIEAFF. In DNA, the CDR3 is TGTGCCAGCAGTTTCTCGACCATTGAAGCTTTCTTT.

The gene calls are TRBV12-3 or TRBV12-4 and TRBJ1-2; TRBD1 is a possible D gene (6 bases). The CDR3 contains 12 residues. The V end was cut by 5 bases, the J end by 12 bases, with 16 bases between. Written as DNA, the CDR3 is TGTGCCAGCAGTCTAAAACAGGGCTTAGACACCTTC. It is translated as CASSLKQGLDTF.

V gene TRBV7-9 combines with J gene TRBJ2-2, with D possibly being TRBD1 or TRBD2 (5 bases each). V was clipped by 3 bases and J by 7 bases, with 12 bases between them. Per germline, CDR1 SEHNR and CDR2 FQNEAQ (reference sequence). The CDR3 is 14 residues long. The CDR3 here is CASSFGTDNGELFF. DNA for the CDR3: TGTGCCAGCAGCTTTGGGACGGACAACGGGGAGCTGTTTTTT. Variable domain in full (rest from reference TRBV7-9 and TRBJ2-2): DTGVSQNPRHKITKRGQNVTFRCDPISEHNRLYWYRQTLGQGPEFLTYFQNEAQLEKSRLLSDRFSAERPKGSFSTLEIQRTEQGDSAMYLCASSFGTDNGELFFGEGSRLTVL.

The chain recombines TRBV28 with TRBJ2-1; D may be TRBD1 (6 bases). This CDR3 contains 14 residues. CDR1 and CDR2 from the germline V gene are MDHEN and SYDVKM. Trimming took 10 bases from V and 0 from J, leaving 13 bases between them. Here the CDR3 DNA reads TGTGCCACCCAAACGGACAGCTCCTACAATGAGCAGTTCTTC. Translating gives CATQTDSSYNEQFF.

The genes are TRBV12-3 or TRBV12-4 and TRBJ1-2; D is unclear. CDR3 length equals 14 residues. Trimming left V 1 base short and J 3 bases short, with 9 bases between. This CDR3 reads CASSLGLGYYGYTF. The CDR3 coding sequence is TGTGCCAGCAGTTTAGGTCTCGGCTACTATGGCTACACCTTC.

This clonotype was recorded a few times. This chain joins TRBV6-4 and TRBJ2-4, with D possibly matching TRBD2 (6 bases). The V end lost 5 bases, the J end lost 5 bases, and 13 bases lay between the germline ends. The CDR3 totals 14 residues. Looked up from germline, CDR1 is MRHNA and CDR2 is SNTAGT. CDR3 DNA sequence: TGTGCCAGCAGTCCGAGGGGACTCGAAAACATTCAGTACTTC. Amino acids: CASSPRGLENIQYF.

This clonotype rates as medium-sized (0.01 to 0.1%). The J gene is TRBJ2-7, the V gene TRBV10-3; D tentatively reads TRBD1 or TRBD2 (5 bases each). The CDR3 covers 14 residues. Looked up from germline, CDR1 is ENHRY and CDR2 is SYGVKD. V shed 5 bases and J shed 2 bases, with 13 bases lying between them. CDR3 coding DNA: TGTGCCATCAGTCTCTCGGGACGGACCTACGAGCAGTACTTC. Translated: CAISLSGRTYEQYF.

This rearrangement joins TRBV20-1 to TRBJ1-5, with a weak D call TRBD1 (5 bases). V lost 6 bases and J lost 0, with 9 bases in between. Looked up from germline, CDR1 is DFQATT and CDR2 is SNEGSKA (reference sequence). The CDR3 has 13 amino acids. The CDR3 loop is CSARDGSNQPQHF. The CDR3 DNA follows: TGCAGTGCGAGGGACGGTAGCAATCAGCCCCAGCATTTT.

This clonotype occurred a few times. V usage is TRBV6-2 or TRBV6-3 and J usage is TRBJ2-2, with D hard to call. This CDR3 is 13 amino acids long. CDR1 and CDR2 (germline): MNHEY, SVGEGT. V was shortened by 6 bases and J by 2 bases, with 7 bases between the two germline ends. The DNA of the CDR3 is TGTGCCAGCAGAATAATAAACACCGGGGAGCTGTTTTTT. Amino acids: CASRIINTGELFF.

The CDR3 coding sequence is TGCGCCAGCAGCACCGTGCTCAGCGGGAGGGCCAGGGACGAGCAGTTCTTC. Protein sequence: CASSTVLSGRARDEQFF. V gene TRBV4-1 combines with J gene TRBJ2-1; 10 positions match TRBD2. Germline V CDR1 and CDR2: MGHRA, YSYEKL. This CDR3 comprises 17 residues. V lost 5 bases, J lost 10 bases, and 17 bases stayed unmatched.

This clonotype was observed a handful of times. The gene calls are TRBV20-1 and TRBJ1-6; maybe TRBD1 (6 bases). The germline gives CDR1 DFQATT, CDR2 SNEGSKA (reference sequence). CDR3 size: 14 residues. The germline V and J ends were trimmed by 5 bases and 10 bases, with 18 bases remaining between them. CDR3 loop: CSAGKGGAGSPLHF. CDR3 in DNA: TGCAGTGCTGGAAAGGGGGGCGCCGGGTCACCCCTCCACTTT.

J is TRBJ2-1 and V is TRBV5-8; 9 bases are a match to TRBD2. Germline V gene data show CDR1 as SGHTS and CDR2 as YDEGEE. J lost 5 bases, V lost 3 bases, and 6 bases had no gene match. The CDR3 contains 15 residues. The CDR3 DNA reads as TGTGCCAGCAGCTCCCGGGTAGCGGGAGACAATGAGCAGTTCTTC. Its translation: CASSSRVAGDNEQFF. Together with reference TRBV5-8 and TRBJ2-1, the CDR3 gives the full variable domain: EAGVTQSPTHLIKTRGQQATLRCSPISGHTSVYWYQQALGLGLQFLLWYDEGEERNRGNFPPRFSGRQFPNYSSELNVNALELEDSALYLCASSSRVAGDNEQFFGPGTRLTVL.

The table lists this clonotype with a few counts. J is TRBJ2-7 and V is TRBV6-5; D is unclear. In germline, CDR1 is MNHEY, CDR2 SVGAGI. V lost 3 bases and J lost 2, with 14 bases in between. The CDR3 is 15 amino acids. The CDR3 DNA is TGTGCCAGCAGTTATGACGGCCGATGGCCCTACGAGCAGTACTTC. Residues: CASSYDGRWPYEQYF.

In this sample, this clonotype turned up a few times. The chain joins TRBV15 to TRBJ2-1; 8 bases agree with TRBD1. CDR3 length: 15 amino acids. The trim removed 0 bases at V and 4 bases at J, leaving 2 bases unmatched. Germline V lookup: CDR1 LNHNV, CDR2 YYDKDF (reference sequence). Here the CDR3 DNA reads TGTGCCACCAGCAGAGATACAGGGGGTTACAATGAGCAGTTCTTC. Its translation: CATSRDTGGYNEQFF.

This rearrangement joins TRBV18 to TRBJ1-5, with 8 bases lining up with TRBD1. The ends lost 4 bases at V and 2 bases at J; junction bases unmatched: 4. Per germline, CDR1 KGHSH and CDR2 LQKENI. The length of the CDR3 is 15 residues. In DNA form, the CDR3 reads TGTGCCAGCTCACAAACAGGGGGTGGCAATCAGCCCCAGCATTTT. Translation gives CASSQTGGGNQPQHF.

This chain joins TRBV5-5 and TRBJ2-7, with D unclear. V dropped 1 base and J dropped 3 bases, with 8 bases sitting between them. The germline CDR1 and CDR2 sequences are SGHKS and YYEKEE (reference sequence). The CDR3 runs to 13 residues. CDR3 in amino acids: CASSLQLGYEQYF. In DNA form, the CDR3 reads TGTGCCAGCAGCTTGCAGCTAGGCTACGAGCAGTACTTC.

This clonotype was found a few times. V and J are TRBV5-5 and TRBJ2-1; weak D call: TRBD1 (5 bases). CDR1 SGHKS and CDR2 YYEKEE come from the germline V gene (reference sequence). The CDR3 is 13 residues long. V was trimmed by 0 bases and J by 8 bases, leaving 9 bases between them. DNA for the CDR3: TGTGCCAGCAGCTTGGCAGGACACGATGAGCAGTTCTTC. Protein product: CASSLAGHDEQFF.

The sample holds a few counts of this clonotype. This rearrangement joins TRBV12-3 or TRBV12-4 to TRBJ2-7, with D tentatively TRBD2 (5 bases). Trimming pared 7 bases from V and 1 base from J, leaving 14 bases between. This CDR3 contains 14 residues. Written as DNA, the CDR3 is TGTGCCAGCACCCAGAGGGCTAGATCCTACGAGCAGTACTTC. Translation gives CASTQRARSYEQYF.

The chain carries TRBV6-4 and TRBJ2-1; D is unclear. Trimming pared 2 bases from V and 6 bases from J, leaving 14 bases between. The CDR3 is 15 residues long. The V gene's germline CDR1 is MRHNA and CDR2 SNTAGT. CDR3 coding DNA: TGTGCCAGCAGTGACCCATTCAAGGGTCTCAATGAGCAGTTCTTC. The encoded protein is CASSDPFKGLNEQFF.

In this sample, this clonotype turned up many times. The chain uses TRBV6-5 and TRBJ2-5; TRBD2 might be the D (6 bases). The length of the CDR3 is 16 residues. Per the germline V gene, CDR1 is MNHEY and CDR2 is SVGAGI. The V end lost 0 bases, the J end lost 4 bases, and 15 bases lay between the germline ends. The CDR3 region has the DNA TGTGCCAGCAGTTACTCGGTAGCGGTAGAAAGAGAGACCCAGTACTTC. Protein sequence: CASSYSVAVERETQYF.